These 14 T cell receptor beta chains came from one sample sequenced in a study of T-cell memory formation after mild COVID-19. TCRdb independently ran MiXCR on the 5' RACE reads; one entry per CDR3 protein. In the table there are under 250,000 distinct CDR3 sequences, approximately 10% of which are singletons. The sample consisted of PBMCs or a T cell subset sorted from them (not recorded which). Receptors were obtained from a man aged 18-30 years who had mild COVID-19 (a few samples of this study predate the infection). Cell type and time point are not known.

This clonotype was detected many times. The chain uses TRBV9 and TRBJ2-7, with TRBD1 identical over 7 bases. V was pared by 0 bases and J by 3 bases, with 6 bases of the junction left unmatched. Germline values: CDR1 SGDLS, CDR2 YYNGEE. The length of the CDR3 is 15 residues. The CDR3 DNA follows: TGTGCCAGCAGCGTAGGGACAGGCGATATCTACGAGCAGTACTTC. Protein sequence: CASSVGTGDIYEQYF.

The chain is built from TRBV27 and TRBJ1-1; 7 positions agree with TRBD1. Per the germline V gene, CDR1 is MNHEY and CDR2 is SMNVEV (reference sequence). The CDR3 has 15 amino acids. With 6 bases clipped from V and 1 base from J, the junction kept 8 bases outside the gene matches. DNA for the CDR3: TGTGCCAGCAGCTCGTATGGGACAGCGAACACTGAAGCTTTCTTT. It specifies CASSSYGTANTEAFF.

This clonotype turned up a few times. This sequence joins TRBV9 and TRBJ2-2, with 8 bases that match TRBD1. Germline assignment: CDR1 SGDLS and CDR2 YYNGEE. This CDR3 is built from 13 residues. With 5 bases clipped from V and 5 bases from J, the junction kept 2 bases outside the gene matches. CDR3 sequence reads: CASRDRATGELFF. The CDR3 nucleotides read TGTGCCAGCAGGGACAGGGCTACCGGGGAGCTGTTTTTT.

This clonotype was seen a few times. This chain connects TRBV7-9 to TRBJ1-1; D gene ambiguous. Per the germline V gene, CDR1 is SEHNR and CDR2 is FQNEAQ (reference sequence). V was clipped by 4 bases and J by 3 bases, with 15 bases between them. The CDR3 consists of 15 residues. Here the CDR3 reads CASSSLGGRDTEAFF. CDR3 sequence (DNA): TGTGCCAGCAGCTCCTTGGGTGGACGGGACACTGAAGCTTTCTTT.

The chain uses TRBV6-1 and TRBJ2-7; a possible D gene is TRBD1 (5 bases). The CDR3 runs 14 residues. The V end lost 4 bases, the J end lost 5 bases, and 15 bases lay between the germline ends. Per the germline V gene, CDR1 is MNHNS and CDR2 is SASEGT. The CDR3 protein is CASSGPWAGHEQYV. The CDR3 DNA sequence: TGTGCCAGCAGTGGCCCCTGGGCAGGGCACGAGCAGTACGTC.

The rearrangement joins TRBV10-3 to TRBJ1-5; 9 nucleotides align to TRBD1. The germline CDR1 and CDR2 sequences are ENHRY and SYGVKD. With V trimmed by 6 bases and J by 4 bases, 7 bases remained unmatched. There are 15 residues in the CDR3. CDR3 sequence reads: CAISGTGYPNQPQHF. CDR3 DNA sequence: TGTGCCATCAGCGGGACAGGGTATCCTAATCAGCCCCAGCATTTT.

This clonotype was found a few times. The V call is TRBV5-1, the J call TRBJ2-3, with D possibly being TRBD1 or TRBD2 (6 bases each). Germline CDR1 reads SGHRS; CDR2 reads YFSETQ. V lost 4 bases and J lost 0, with 12 bases in between. This CDR3 is built from 15 residues. This chain's CDR3 is CASSPGGLSTDTQYF. For the CDR3, the DNA is TGCGCCAGCAGCCCCGGGGGCTTAAGCACAGATACGCAGTATTTT.

This clonotype was detected many times. The genes are TRBV12-3 or TRBV12-4 and TRBJ2-5; D gene ambiguous. The CDR3 contains 11 residues. V dropped 6 bases and J dropped 2 bases, with 4 bases sitting between them. The CDR3 DNA follows: TGTGCCAGCAGGCGACAAGAGACCCAGTACTTC. It encodes CASRRQETQYF.

The chain combines TRBV7-2 with TRBJ1-1; TRBD1 is a possible D gene (5 bases). Germline V gene lookup returns CDR1 SGHTA and CDR2 FQGNSA. This CDR3 is 14 amino acids long. Trimming pared 5 bases from V and 4 bases from J, leaving 14 bases between. CDR3 region: CASSPNAGSTEAFF. The CDR3 nucleotides are TGTGCCAGCAGCCCTAACGCAGGGTCCACTGAAGCTTTCTTT.

The chain carries TRBV6-5 and TRBJ2-5; 7 positions agree with TRBD2. CDR1 is MNHEY, CDR2 SVGAGI, per germline. Trimming removed 2 bases from V and 7 bases from J; junction bases left unmatched: 10. This CDR3 has 15 residues. The CDR3 DNA is TGTGCCAGCAGTTACGCTAGCGGACCCTCGGGGACCCAGTACTTC. This codes for CASSYASGPSGTQYF.

The rearrangement uses TRBV5-4 and TRBJ2-1; TRBD2 aligns across 7 bases. The junction had 7 bases not matched to a gene; V was cut back by 7 bases and J by 0 bases. Germline loops: CDR1 SGHNT, CDR2 YYREEE (reference sequence). This CDR3 region has 15 residues. The CDR3 region is CASLLGGGSYNEQFF. In DNA, the CDR3 is TGTGCCAGCCTCCTTGGGGGGGGCTCCTACAATGAGCAGTTCTTC.

The gene calls are TRBV4-1 and TRBJ2-3; TRBD2 might be the D (6 bases). Trimming shortened V by 0 bases and J by 6 bases, and 16 bases separated the two germline ends. This CDR3 is 16 amino acids long. Germline lookup yields CDR1 MGHRA and CDR2 YSYEKL. The CDR3 spells CASSQDLAESGDTQYF. CDR3 nucleotides: TGCGCCAGCAGCCAAGACTTAGCGGAATCCGGGGATACGCAGTATTTT.

In its sample, this clonotype was seen a few times. J is TRBJ2-1 and V is TRBV20-1; possibly TRBD1 for D (5 bases). CDR3 length: 14 residues. CDR1 DFQATT and CDR2 SNEGSKA come from the germline V gene (reference sequence). V lost 6 bases and J 6 bases, leaving 18 bases between the germline ends. The CDR3 region has the DNA TGCAGTGCACCGTACAGGTCGGGTAGCAATGAGCAGTTCTTC. It specifies CSAPYRSGSNEQFF.

This clonotype was counted between two and nine times. The V gene is TRBV10-3, the J gene TRBJ1-6, with D unresolved. Germline lookup yields CDR1 ENHRY and CDR2 SYGVKD. Between the trimmed V and J ends, which lost 0 bases and 8 bases, there was a span of 5 bases. The CDR3 consists of 13 residues. CDR3 sequence (DNA): TGTGCCATCAGTGAGTCTCGGGATTCACCCCTCCACTTT. Amino acid sequence: CAISESRDSPLHF.